The 27 T cell receptor beta chains in this list originate from one sample, sequenced in a study of blood T cell repertoires in COVID-19. Data came from immunoSEQ multiplex PCR; TCRdb stores just in-frame clones and leaves some out. This sample yields over 85,000 clones, of which around 88% are seen a single time; about 19% belongs to the top ten. Sequenced material: peripheral blood. The receptor source for this set is an elderly woman with acute or convalescent COVID-19.

Only a few counts were recorded for this clone. Other DNA sequences in the same sample also yield this CDR3. In DNA, the CDR3 is TGTGCCAGCAGCATTTCGGGACTCTCCTACGAGCAGTACTTC. Its protein is CASSISGLSYEQYF. V is TRBV7-8 and J is TRBJ2-7, with D possibly TRBD2 on 6 matching bases. The CDR3 covers 14 residues. From germline, CDR1 is SGHVS and CDR2 FQNEAQ. Between the trimmed V and J ends, which lost 5 bases and 0 bases, there was a span of 11 bases.

This clone has just a few counts. The CDR3 spells CASSHDRGMNTEAFF. The CDR3 nucleotides are TGTGCCAGCAGTCACGACAGGGGAATGAACACTGAAGCTTTCTTT. The J gene is TRBJ1-1, the V gene TRBV2, with 8 bases lining up with TRBD1. Per the germline V gene, CDR1 is SNHLY and CDR2 is FYNNEI. CDR3 length: 15 residues. The ends lost 5 bases at V and 0 bases at J; junction bases unmatched: 5.

Points on this clone: One junction end disagrees with the germline gene, perhaps due to a read error. The chain has TRBV12-3 or TRBV12-4 and TRBJ2-4; 7 bases align to TRBD1. This CDR3 has 13 amino acids. The CDR3 sequence: CASSLLGQNIQYF. As DNA, the CDR3 is TGTGCCAGCAGTTTACTGGGACAGAACATTCAGTACTTT.

CDR3 sequence (DNA): TGCAGTGCTAGTCGGACAGGTACCCCCGAGACCCAGTACTTC. The encoded protein is CSASRTGTPETQYF. This chain uses TRBV20-1 with TRBJ2-5; 7 nucleotides align to TRBD1. The CDR3 has 14 residues. Germline CDR1 DFQATT, CDR2 SNEGSKA (reference sequence). V lost 3 bases to trimming and J lost 5 bases; unmatched junction nucleotides: 9.

J is TRBJ2-3 and V is TRBV19, with a possible D match to TRBD1 (5 bases). V lost 4 bases to trimming and J lost 2 bases, with 19 bases between them. This CDR3 comprises 17 residues. Germline CDR1 reads LNHDA; CDR2 reads SQIVND (reference sequence). The chain's CDR3 is CASSSAVAGHSTDTQYF. CDR3 sequence (DNA): TGTGCCAGTAGTAGTGCTGTGGCAGGACATTCCACAGATACGCAGTATTTT.

V and J are TRBV15 and TRBJ2-3; 7 nucleotides align to TRBD1. The CDR3 extends over 15 amino acids. After removal of 1 base from V and 2 bases from J, the junction contained 3 bases not matched to a gene. Germline CDR1 and CDR2: LNHNV and YYDKDF (reference sequence). The CDR3 region has the DNA TGTGCCACCAGCAGAGCACAGGGGACCACAGATACGCAGTATTTT. Protein sequence: CATSRAQGTTDTQYF. Full variable domain (remainder filled in from reference TRBV15 and TRBJ2-3): DAMVIQNPRYQVTQFGKPVTLSCSQTLNHNVMYWYQQKSSQAPKLLFHYYDKDFNNEADTPDNFQSRRPNTSFCFLDIRSPGLGDTAMYLCATSRAQGTTDTQYFGPGTRLTVL.

CDR3 DNA sequence: TGTGCCAGCAGTTTATCGGGAGGCACCGGGGAGCTGTTTTTT. It yields the protein CASSLSGGTGELFF. The rearrangement uses TRBV27 and TRBJ2-2; weak D call: TRBD2 (6 bases). Trimming took off 0 bases at V and 4 bases at J, with 6 bases between the two ends. Germline lookup yields CDR1 MNHEY and CDR2 SMNVEV (reference sequence). This CDR3 contains 14 residues.

The chain has TRBV29-1 and TRBJ2-5; 7 nucleotides match TRBD2. This CDR3 is built from 12 residues. J lost 4 bases, V lost 4 bases, and 3 bases had no gene match. CDR1 and CDR2 (germline): SQVTM, ANQGSEA. The CDR3 region is CSVGLAGETQYF. CDR3 DNA sequence: TGCAGCGTTGGGTTAGCGGGAGAGACCCAGTACTTC.

This chain joins TRBV19 and TRBJ2-2, with 10 bases fitting TRBD1. CDR3 length equals 15 residues. Looked up from germline, CDR1 is LNHDA and CDR2 is SQIVND (reference sequence). The trim removed 7 bases at V and 3 bases at J, leaving 5 bases unmatched. CDR3 sequence (DNA): TGTGCCAGTAAAGTGGACAGGGGGGACACCGGGGAGCTGTTTTTT. Amino acid sequence: CASKVDRGDTGELFF. The whole variable domain, filled in from reference TRBV19 and TRBJ2-2, reads DGGITQSPKYLFRKEGQNVTLSCEQNLNHDAMYWYRQDPGQGLRLIYYSQIVNDFQKGDIAEGYSVSREKKESFPLTVTSAQKNPTAFYLCASKVDRGDTGELFFGEGSRLTVL.

This clone was found a few times. The chain has TRBV19 and TRBJ2-7; 7 bases fit TRBD1. With V trimmed by 5 bases and J by 1 base, 2 bases remained unmatched. Germline V gene sequence: CDR1 LNHDA, CDR2 SQIVND (reference sequence). The length of the CDR3 is 13 residues. CDR3 residues: CASSYRGSYEQYF. The DNA for the CDR3 is TGTGCCAGTAGTTACAGGGGATCCTACGAGCAGTACTTC.

This clone was seen a handful of times. The rearrangement links TRBV7-2 to TRBJ2-7, with TRBD2 matching 11 bases. Unmatched junction bases numbered 7, after V lost 5 bases and J lost 4 bases. CDR1 and CDR2 (germline): SGHTA, FQGNSA. This CDR3 has 15 residues. CDR3 coding DNA: TGTGCCAGCAGCGTTAGGACTAGCGGGCTATACGAGCAGTACTTC. Its translation is CASSVRTSGLYEQYF. Combining the CDR3 with reference TRBV7-2 and TRBJ2-7 gives the whole variable domain GAGVSQSPSNKVTEKGKDVELRCDPISGHTALYWYRQSLGQGLEFLIYFQGNSAPDKSGLPSDRFSAERTGGSVSTLTIQRTQQEDSAVYLCASSVRTSGLYEQYFGPGTRLTVT.

This chain links TRBV6-5 with TRBJ1-6; 8 nucleotides match TRBD1. Per the germline V gene, CDR1 is MNHEY and CDR2 is SVGAGI. With V trimmed by 2 bases and J by 9 bases, 6 bases remained unmatched. This CDR3 is 15 amino acids long. The CDR3: CASSYIQGGGSPLHF. In DNA, the CDR3 is TGTGCCAGCAGTTACATACAGGGGGGGGGTTCACCCCTCCACTTT.

The rearrangement uses TRBV7-2 and TRBJ1-2, with D hard to call. V gave up 1 base and J gave up 6 bases, with 18 bases separating them. CDR1 and CDR2 from the germline V gene are SGHTA and FQGNSA. The CDR3 spans 16 residues. CDR3 DNA sequence: TGTGCCAGCAGCTTAGTATGGGCCAGGACTTCTCATGGCTACACCTTC. Its translation: CASSLVWARTSHGYTF.

The chain uses TRBV13 and TRBJ2-1, with 9 nucleotides matching TRBD2. Per germline, CDR1 PRHDT and CDR2 FYEKMQ (reference sequence). The CDR3 consists of 15 residues. The V gene end was trimmed by 0 bases and the J gene end by 7 bases; junction bases not matched to a gene: 4. The CDR3 coding sequence is TGTGCCAGCAGCTTAGGTCTAGCGGGGAATAATGAGCAGTTCTTC. Its translation: CASSLGLAGNNEQFF.

This chain connects TRBV5-1 to TRBJ2-7; D might be TRBD1 (5 bases). The CDR3 spans 13 residues. The V end was cut by 4 bases, the J end by 2 bases, with 10 bases between. The germline CDR1 and CDR2 sequences are SGHRS and YFSETQ. The CDR3 sequence is CASSRDSAYEQYF. DNA of the CDR3: TGCGCCAGCAGCCGTGACAGTGCCTACGAGCAGTACTTC. Full variable domain (rest looked up from reference TRBV5-1 and TRBJ2-7): KAGVTQTPRYLIKTRGQQVTLSCSPISGHRSVSWYQQTPGQGLQFLFEYFSETQRNKGNFPGRFSGRQFSNSRSEMNVSTLELGDSALYLCASSRDSAYEQYFGPGTRLTVT.

The chain employs TRBV4-2 and TRBJ2-7, with 7 bases that match TRBD2. The germline CDR1 and CDR2 sequences are LGHNA and YNFKEQ. Trimming at V came to 3 bases and at J to 0 bases, leaving 8 bases not matched to a gene. The CDR3 runs 16 residues. CDR3 protein: CASSQDTGGGSYEQYF. CDR3 DNA sequence: TGTGCCAGCAGCCAGGATACGGGGGGAGGCTCCTACGAGCAGTACTTC.

This chain links TRBV7-3 with TRBJ1-1; the D gene is possibly TRBD1 (5 bases). The CDR3 spans 15 residues. Germline V CDR1 and CDR2: SGHTA, FQGTGA. V was pared by 5 bases and J by 5 bases, with 18 bases between. For the CDR3, the DNA is TGTGCCAGCAGCCCCCAAGGAGGGGCTAGGACTGAAGCTTTCTTT. Protein: CASSPQGGARTEAFF.

The chain uses TRBV5-4 and TRBJ2-3, with a tentative D call TRBD2 (6 bases). In germline, CDR1 is SGHNT, CDR2 YYREEE (reference sequence). The CDR3 runs to 16 residues. Trimming took off 4 bases at V and 5 bases at J, with 20 bases between the two ends. CDR3 residues: CASSRALFAGLDTQYF. CDR3 sequence (DNA): TGTGCCAGCAGCCGGGCTTTATTTGCGGGGTTAGATACGCAGTATTTT.

This clone was counted once. The chain joins TRBV6-6 to TRBJ2-7, with a weak D call TRBD1 (5 bases). V was shortened by 5 bases and J by 1 base, with 12 bases between the two germline ends. The length of the CDR3 is 14 residues. Germline loops: CDR1 MNHNY, CDR2 SVGAGI (reference sequence). CDR3 in amino acids: CASSPTTDSYEQYF. Written as DNA, the CDR3 is TGTGCCAGCAGTCCTACGACAGATTCCTACGAGCAGTACTTC.

V and J are TRBV2 and TRBJ2-5; 9 bases agree with TRBD2. This CDR3 spans 17 amino acids. Per germline, CDR1 SNHLY and CDR2 FYNNEI. V was clipped by 4 bases and J by 0 bases; unmatched bases: 9. The CDR3 spells CASSAGTSYSYQETQYF. CDR3 bases: TGTGCCAGCAGTGCCGGGACTAGCTATTCGTACCAAGAGACCCAGTACTTC. Filled out from reference TRBV2 and TRBJ2-5, the complete variable domain reads EPEVTQTPSHQVTQMGQEVILRCVPISNHLYFYWYRQILGQKVEFLVSFYNNEISEKSEIFDDQFSVERPDGSNFTLKIRSTKLEDSAMYFCASSAGTSYSYQETQYFGPGTRLLVL.

V is TRBV4-1 and J is TRBJ1-4; a possible D gene is TRBD1 (5 bases). This CDR3 region has 17 residues. V was cut by 0 bases and J by 2 bases, with 13 bases left in between. Germline loops: CDR1 MGHRA, CDR2 YSYEKL. The CDR3 sequence: CASSQDPPRVTNEKLFF. CDR3 DNA: TGCGCCAGCAGCCAAGATCCCCCCAGGGTTACTAATGAAAAACTGTTTTTT.

This clone is a singleton in its sample. The CDR3 here is CASSPQVAGVYEQYF. The CDR3 nucleotides read TGTGCCAGCAGCCCACAGGTGGCAGGGGTTTACGAGCAGTACTTC. The rearrangement uses TRBV7-6 and TRBJ2-7; TRBD1 is a possible D gene (6 bases). This CDR3 has 15 residues. V was shortened by 5 bases and J by 4 bases, with 18 bases between the two germline ends. The V gene's germline CDR1 is SGHVS and CDR2 FNYEAQ.

V usage is TRBV27 and J usage is TRBJ1-2; D is perhaps TRBD1 (5 bases). Trimming stripped 5 bases from V and 5 bases from J, with 18 bases between. Germline CDR1 reads MNHEY; CDR2 reads SMNVEV (reference sequence). The CDR3 runs to 15 residues. CDR3 DNA: TGTGCCAGCAGTCCAACACGCAGGGTCGGGTATGGCTACACCTTC. This codes for CASSPTRRVGYGYTF.

V is TRBV19 and J is TRBJ2-1, with D uncertain. Germline V gene sequence: CDR1 LNHDA, CDR2 SQIVND (reference sequence). The V end was cut by 6 bases, the J end by 3 bases, with 6 bases between. There are 12 residues in the CDR3. The DNA of the CDR3 is TGTGCCAGTAGCACAATCTACAATGAGCAGTTCTTC. This sequence encodes CASSTIYNEQFF. The full variable domain, in which reference TRBV19 and TRBJ2-1 provide the parts outside the CDR3, is DGGITQSPKYLFRKEGQNVTLSCEQNLNHDAMYWYRQDPGQGLRLIYYSQIVNDFQKGDIAEGYSVSREKKESFPLTVTSAQKNPTAFYLCASSTIYNEQFFGPGTRLTVL.

Only one count was recorded for this clone. The rearrangement joins TRBV24-1 to TRBJ2-1, with 13 bases aligning to TRBD2. CDR3 length: 17 amino acids. The germline CDR1 and CDR2 sequences are KGHDR and SFDVKD. After removal of 4 bases from V and 7 bases from J, the junction contained 9 bases not matched to a gene. This chain's CDR3 is CATSDLGLAGLGNEQFF. In DNA form, the CDR3 reads TGTGCCACCAGTGACTTGGGACTAGCGGGGCTGGGTAATGAGCAGTTCTTC.

The CDR3 sequence: CASSLTVIGANVLTF. DNA of the CDR3: TGTGCCAGCAGCTTGACTGTGATAGGGGCCAACGTCCTGACTTTC. The V gene is TRBV11-2, the J gene TRBJ2-6; D is unresolved. The CDR3 spans 15 residues. V was trimmed by 3 bases and J by 4 bases, leaving 10 bases between them. Germline CDR1 SGHAT, CDR2 FQNNGV. The entire variable domain, with the rest obtained from reference TRBV11-2 and TRBJ2-6, is as follows: EAGVAQSPRYKIIEKRQSVAFWCNPISGHATLYWYQQILGQGPKLLIQFQNNGVVDDSQLPKDRFSAERLKGVDSTLKIQPAKLEDSAVYLCASSLTVIGANVLTFGAGSRLTVL.

V usage is TRBV3-1 (or the pseudogene TRBV3-2) and J usage is TRBJ2-7; TRBD1 matches 9 bases. Trimming took 0 bases from V and 6 from J; bases not matched to a gene: 3. Looked up from germline, CDR1 is LGHDT and CDR2 is YNNKEL (reference sequence). This CDR3 spans 14 amino acids. The CDR3 reads CASSQEGQGGEQYF. DNA of the CDR3: TGTGCCAGCAGCCAAGAGGGACAGGGAGGCGAGCAGTACTTC.